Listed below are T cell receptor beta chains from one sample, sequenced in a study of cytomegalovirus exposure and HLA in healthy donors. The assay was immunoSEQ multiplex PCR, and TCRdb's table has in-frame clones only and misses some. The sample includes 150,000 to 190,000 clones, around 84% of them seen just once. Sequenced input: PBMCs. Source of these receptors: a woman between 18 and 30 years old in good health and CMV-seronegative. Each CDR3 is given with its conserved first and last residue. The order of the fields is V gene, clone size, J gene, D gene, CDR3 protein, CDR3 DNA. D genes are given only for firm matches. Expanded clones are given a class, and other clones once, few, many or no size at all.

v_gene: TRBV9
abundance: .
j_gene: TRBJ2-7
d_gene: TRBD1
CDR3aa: CASSATGTVYEQYF
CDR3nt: TGTGCCAGCAGCGCCACCGGGACAGTCTACGAGCAGTACTTC

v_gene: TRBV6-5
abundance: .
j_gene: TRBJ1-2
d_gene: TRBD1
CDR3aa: CASSSHRGRPTTF
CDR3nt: TGTGCCAGCAGTTCGCACAGGGGCCGTCCTACGACCTTC

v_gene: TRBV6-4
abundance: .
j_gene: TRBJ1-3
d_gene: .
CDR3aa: CASSDNRAYPGNTIYF
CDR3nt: TGTGCCAGCAGTGACAACAGGGCTTACCCTGGAAACACCATATATTTT

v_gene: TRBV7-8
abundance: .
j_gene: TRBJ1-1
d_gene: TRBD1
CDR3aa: CASTYPGQGITEAFF
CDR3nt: TGTGCCAGCACGTATCCGGGACAGGGGATAACTGAAGCTTTCTTT

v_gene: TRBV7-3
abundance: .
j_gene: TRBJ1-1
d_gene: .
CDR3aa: CASSLEIKNTEAFF
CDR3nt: TGTGCCAGCAGCTTAGAGATCAAAAACACTGAAGCTTTCTTT

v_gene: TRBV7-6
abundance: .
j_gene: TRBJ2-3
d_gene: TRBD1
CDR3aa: CASSLIGQGPLGDTQYF
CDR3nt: TGTGCCAGCAGCTTAATAGGACAGGGCCCCTTGGGAGATACGCAGTATTTT

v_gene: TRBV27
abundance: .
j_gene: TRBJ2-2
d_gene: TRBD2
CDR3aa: CASSRLAGGPKTGELFF
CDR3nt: TGTGCCAGCAGCAGACTAGCGGGAGGGCCAAAAACCGGGGAGCTGTTTTTT

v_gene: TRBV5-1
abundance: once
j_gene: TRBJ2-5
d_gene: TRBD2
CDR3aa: CASRDPSGSMGTQYF
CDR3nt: TGCGCCAGCAGAGATCCTAGCGGGAGTATGGGGACCCAGTACTTC

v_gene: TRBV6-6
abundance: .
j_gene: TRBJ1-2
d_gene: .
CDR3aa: CASSPSGGNYGYTF
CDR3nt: TGTGCCAGCAGCCCCAGCGGGGGAAACTATGGCTACACCTTC

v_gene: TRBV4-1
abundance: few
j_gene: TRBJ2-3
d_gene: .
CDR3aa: CASSLLLGTDTQYF
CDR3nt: TGCGCCAGCAGCCTCCTCCTCGGGACAGATACGCAGTATTTT

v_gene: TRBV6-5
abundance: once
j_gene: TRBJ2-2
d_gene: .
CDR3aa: CARVVNRVAGELFF
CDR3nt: TGTGCCAGGGTCGTTAACAGGGTGGCCGGGGAGCTGTTTTTT

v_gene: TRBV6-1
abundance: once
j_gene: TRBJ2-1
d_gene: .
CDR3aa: CASSVDSSSYNEQFF
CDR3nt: TGTGCCAGCAGCGTCGACTCCAGCTCCTACAATGAGCAGTTCTTC

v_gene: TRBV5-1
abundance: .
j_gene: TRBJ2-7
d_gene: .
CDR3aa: CASSPGGEGADEQYF
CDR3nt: TGCGCCAGCAGCCCCGGGGGTGAGGGGGCAGACGAGCAGTACTTC

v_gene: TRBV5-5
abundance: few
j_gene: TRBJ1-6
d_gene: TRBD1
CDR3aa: CASSRDSNSPLHF
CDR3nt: TGTGCCAGCAGCCGGGACAGTAATTCACCCCTCCACTTT

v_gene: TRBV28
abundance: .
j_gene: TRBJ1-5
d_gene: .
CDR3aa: CASRRGGRRIQHF
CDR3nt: TGTGCCAGCAGACGCGGGGGGCGGCGAATCCAGCATTTT

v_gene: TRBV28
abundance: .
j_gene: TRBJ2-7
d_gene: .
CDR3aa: CASSLDSSYEQYF
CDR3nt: TGTGCCAGCAGTTTAGACAGCTCCTACGAGCAGTACTTC

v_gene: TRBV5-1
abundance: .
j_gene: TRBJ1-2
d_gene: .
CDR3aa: CASSYRPTSSYGYTF
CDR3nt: TGCGCCAGCAGCTATAGACCGACATCGTCCTATGGCTACACCTTC

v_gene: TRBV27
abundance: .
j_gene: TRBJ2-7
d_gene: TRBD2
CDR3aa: CASILTAGGPYEQYF
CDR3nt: TGTGCCAGCATTCTAACAGCGGGAGGTCCCTACGAGCAGTACTTC

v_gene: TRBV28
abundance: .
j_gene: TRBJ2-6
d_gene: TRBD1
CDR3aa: CASSLLGQGASSGANVLTF
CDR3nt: TGTGCCAGCAGTTTATTGGGACAGGGGGCAAGTTCTGGGGCCAACGTCCTGACTTTC

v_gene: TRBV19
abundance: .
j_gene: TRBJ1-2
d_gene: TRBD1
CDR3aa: CASSRRAGGSGYTF
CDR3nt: TGTGCCAGTTCCCGGCGGGCAGGGGGCTCTGGCTACACCTTC

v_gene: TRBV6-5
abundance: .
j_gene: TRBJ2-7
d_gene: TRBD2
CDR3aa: CASTPGGAYEQYF
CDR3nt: TGTGCCAGCACCCCGGGAGGGGCCTACGAGCAGTACTTC

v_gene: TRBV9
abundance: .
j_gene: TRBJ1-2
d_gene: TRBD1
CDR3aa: CASSGRTGGHHGYTF
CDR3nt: TGTGCCAGCAGCGGACGGACAGGGGGTCACCATGGCTACACCTTC